The 24 T cell receptor beta chains below were found in one sample sequenced in a study of blood T cell repertoires in COVID-19. Measured with immunoSEQ multiplex PCR; TCRdb has only the in-frame clones, and not every one. The table lists about 340,000 clones, 65% to 90% of them singletons. The specimen sequenced was PBMCs or T cells enriched from blood (not recorded which). The receptors derive from a woman aged 35 to 49 with acute COVID-19.

This clone was detected once. Distinct nucleotide sequences in the sample also encode this CDR3. This rearrangement joins TRBV5-4 to TRBJ2-3, with a weak D call TRBD1 (6 bases). The CDR3 runs to 15 residues. V was clipped by 0 bases and J by 0 bases, with 8 bases between them. Germline V gene data show CDR1 as SGHNT and CDR2 as YYREEE (reference sequence). CDR3 protein: CASSLGGTSTDTQYF. DNA for the CDR3: TGTGCCAGCAGCTTGGGTGGGACAAGCACAGATACGCAGTATTTT.

The chain has TRBV7-2 and TRBJ2-3; 11 nucleotides align to TRBD2. The CDR3 length is 18 residues. Germline V gene lookup returns CDR1 SGHTA and CDR2 FQGNSA. V lost 5 bases to trimming and J lost 0 bases; unmatched junction nucleotides: 10. CDR3 sequence (DNA): TGTGCCAGCAGCCCGAGGGCTAGCGGGGGGACTAGCACAGATACGCAGTATTTT. It specifies CASSPRASGGTSTDTQYF. Complete variable domain (other parts from reference TRBV7-2 and TRBJ2-3): GAGVSQSPSNKVTEKGKDVELRCDPISGHTALYWYRQSLGQGLEFLIYFQGNSAPDKSGLPSDRFSAERTGGSVSTLTIQRTQQEDSAVYLCASSPRASGGTSTDTQYFGPGTRLTVL.

This clone was seen a handful of times. The chain recombines TRBV19 with TRBJ1-2, with 10 nucleotides matching TRBD1. J lost 2 bases, V lost 7 bases, and 16 bases had no gene match. This CDR3 spans 18 amino acids. The germline V gene has CDR1 LNHDA and CDR2 SQIVND (reference sequence). As DNA, the CDR3 is TGTGCCAGTAACAATATCCGTGGGACAGGGGTTAAGAACTATGGCTACACCTTC. It translates to CASNNIRGTGVKNYGYTF.

This sequence joins TRBV10-1 and TRBJ1-1; D is ambiguous. With 8 bases removed from V and 4 bases from J, the gap between germline ends came to 11 bases. The CDR3 is 12 amino acids. Germline values: CDR1 WNHNN, CDR2 SYGVQD (reference sequence). The CDR3 nucleotides read TGCGCCAGCGTGGGGAGTAGCACTGAAGCTTTCTTT. This gives the protein CASVGSSTEAFF.

V usage is TRBV25-1 and J usage is TRBJ1-5; D is unresolved. This CDR3 has 16 residues. The V end was cut by 5 bases, the J end by 3 bases, with 17 bases between. From germline, CDR1 is MGHDK and CDR2 SYGVNS. CDR3 sequence: CASSSGSLGINQPQHF. The CDR3 DNA sequence: TGTGCCAGCAGTTCCGGGAGCCTCGGGATCAATCAGCCCCAGCATTTT.

The rearrangement joins TRBV9 to TRBJ1-2; D gene unclear. The CDR3 is 14 amino acids. The germline gives CDR1 SGDLS, CDR2 YYNGEE. V lost 0 bases and J lost 5, with 11 bases in between. CDR3 sequence: CASSVGMEQYGYTF. CDR3 sequence (DNA): TGTGCCAGCAGCGTAGGAATGGAACAGTATGGCTACACCTTC.

The V call is TRBV28, the J call TRBJ1-1; D may be TRBD1 (6 bases). This CDR3 contains 16 residues. CDR1 and CDR2 from the germline V gene are MDHEN and SYDVKM. V was shortened by 4 bases and J by 2 bases, with 17 bases between the two germline ends. The CDR3 DNA is TGTGCCAGCAGTTCAAAGTCGGGGGGGCGTAACACTGAAGCTTTCTTT. Its translation is CASSSKSGGRNTEAFF.

This clone was seen only once. The chain recombines TRBV28 with TRBJ1-5, with D possibly being TRBD1 (6 bases). The V gene lost 2 bases and the J gene lost 4 bases, with 12 bases spanning the gap. CDR1 MDHEN and CDR2 SYDVKM come from the germline V gene. CDR3 size: 15 residues. CDR3 loop: CASSLGTRGNQPQHF. The CDR3 DNA reads TGTGCCAGCAGTTTAGGGACAAGGGGAAATCAGCCCCAGCATTTT. Together with reference TRBV28 and TRBJ1-5, the CDR3 gives the full variable domain: DVKVTQSSRYLVKRTGEKVFLECVQDMDHENMFWYRQDPGLGLRLIYFSYDVKMKEKGDIPEGYSVSREKKERFSLILESASTNQTSMYLCASSLGTRGNQPQHFGDGTRLSIL.

This clone appeared a single time. This chain joins TRBV9 and TRBJ2-2; 10 bases are a match to TRBD2. CDR1 SGDLS and CDR2 YYNGEE come from the germline V gene. J was trimmed by 2 bases and V by 4 bases; bases with no gene match: 5. The CDR3 is 16 amino acids. The CDR3 DNA is TGTGCCAGCAGCAGGATAGCGGGAGGTAACACCGGGGAGCTGTTTTTT. The encoded protein is CASSRIAGGNTGELFF. The full variable domain, with the rest looked up from reference TRBV9 and TRBJ2-2, is DSGVTQTPKHLITATGQRVTLRCSPRSGDLSVYWYQQSLDQGLQFLIQYYNGEERAKGNILERFSAQQFPDLHSELNLSSLELGDSALYFCASSRIAGGNTGELFFGEGSRLTVL.

This chain links TRBV28 with TRBJ2-1; maybe TRBD1 (6 bases). CDR1 and CDR2 (germline): MDHEN, SYDVKM. Trimming pared 6 bases from V and 4 bases from J, leaving 13 bases between. CDR3 size: 14 residues. For the CDR3, the DNA is TGTGCCAGCAGCCGGGACACAGTTTACAATGAGCAGTTCTTC. Its translation is CASSRDTVYNEQFF.

To note about this clone: Other DNA sequences in the sample encode the same CDR3. The V call is TRBV9, the J call TRBJ2-1, with TRBD2 matching over 7 bases. Trimming cost V 2 bases and J 0 bases; bases outside gene matches: 2. The CDR3 is 15 amino acids. Germline lookup yields CDR1 SGDLS and CDR2 YYNGEE. In DNA form, the CDR3 reads TGTGCCAGCAGCGTGGGCGGGGGCTCCTACAATGAGCAGTTCTTC. Amino acids: CASSVGGGSYNEQFF.

The chain joins TRBV28 to TRBJ2-7; 9 bases are a match to TRBD2. This CDR3 contains 15 residues. Per the germline V gene, CDR1 is MDHEN and CDR2 is SYDVKM. Germline trimming cut 4 bases from V and 3 bases from J; bases unmatched to any gene: 7. CDR3: CASSSSSGTIYEQYF. The CDR3 DNA reads as TGTGCCAGCAGTTCCTCTAGCGGGACAATCTACGAGCAGTACTTC.

The chain combines TRBV27 with TRBJ2-7, with a tentative D call TRBD2 (5 bases). The germline gives CDR1 MNHEY, CDR2 SMNVEV (reference sequence). Trimming pared 5 bases from V and 3 bases from J, leaving 17 bases between. The length of the CDR3 is 15 residues. In nucleotides, the CDR3 is TGTGCCAGCAGTCCCGAAGGTAGCGAGAACTACGAGCAGTACTTC. As protein: CASSPEGSENYEQYF.

The chain recombines TRBV9 with TRBJ1-1; TRBD1 is a possible D gene (5 bases). Trimming took off 4 bases at V and 5 bases at J, with 15 bases between the two ends. The CDR3 covers 14 residues. The germline CDR1 and CDR2 sequences are SGDLS and YYNGEE. The CDR3 is CASSPQGAGTEAFF. For the CDR3, the DNA is TGTGCCAGCAGCCCCCAGGGAGCGGGGACTGAAGCTTTCTTT. The full variable domain, in which reference TRBV9 and TRBJ1-1 provide the parts outside the CDR3, is DSGVTQTPKHLITATGQRVTLRCSPRSGDLSVYWYQQSLDQGLQFLIQYYNGEERAKGNILERFSAQQFPDLHSELNLSSLELGDSALYFCASSPQGAGTEAFFGQGTRLTVV.

On this clone itself: The junction and the germline gene differ at one end; a read error may be behind it. This chain connects TRBV18 to TRBJ2-2; TRBD2 matches 10 bases. CDR3 length: 15 amino acids. Germline loops: CDR1 KGHSH, CDR2 LQKENI. The DNA for the CDR3 is TGTGCCAGCTCCCCACTAGCGGGAAACACCGGGGAGCTGTTTTTT. Its translation: CASSPLAGNTGELFF. Supplemented by reference TRBV18 and TRBJ2-2, the full variable domain reads NAGVMQNPRHLVRRRGQEARLRCSPMKGHSHVYWYRQLPEEGLKFMVYLQKENIIDESGMPKERFSAEFPKEGPSILRIQQVVRGDSAAYFCASSPLAGNTGELFFGEGSRLTVL.

This clone appeared a few times. V gene TRBV24-1 combines with J gene TRBJ1-5; 8 bases are shared with TRBD1. CDR1 and CDR2 from the germline V gene are KGHDR and SFDVKD. This CDR3 comprises 16 residues. With V trimmed by 3 bases and J by 4 bases, 7 bases remained unmatched. The CDR3: CATSDHKTGDNQPQHF. In DNA, the CDR3 is TGTGCCACCAGTGATCACAAGACAGGGGATAATCAGCCCCAGCATTTT.

The V gene is TRBV13, the J gene TRBJ2-5; 12 bases are shared with TRBD1. From germline, CDR1 is PRHDT and CDR2 FYEKMQ (reference sequence). The CDR3 consists of 18 residues. V lost 0 bases and J lost 4; bases outside the gene matches: 9. The CDR3 DNA sequence: TGTGCCAGCAGCTTAGGCCTTCGGGACAGGGGGCGAGGAGAGACCCAGTACTTC. Its protein product is CASSLGLRDRGRGETQYF.

The V gene is TRBV14, the J gene TRBJ1-1, with TRBD1 matching over 7 bases. From germline, CDR1 is SGHDN and CDR2 FVKESK. The CDR3 runs 17 residues. The trim removed 2 bases at V and 6 bases at J, leaving 15 bases unmatched. The CDR3 nucleotides read TGTGCCAGCAGCCAACTAGGCGACAGGGTGAGTTGGCCTGAAGCTTTCTTT. Its translation: CASSQLGDRVSWPEAFF.

The CDR3 is CASSADFSNQPQHF. The CDR3 DNA is TGTGCCAGCAGCGCCGACTTTAGCAATCAGCCCCAGCATTTT. The chain uses TRBV2 and TRBJ1-5; D ambiguous. Germline loops: CDR1 SNHLY, CDR2 FYNNEI. Trimming shortened V by 6 bases and J by 0 bases, and 9 bases separated the two germline ends. CDR3 length equals 14 residues.

The CDR3 spells CASSSRQSYSGNTIYF. The CDR3 DNA reads TGTGCCAGCAGTTCCCGACAGTCTTACTCTGGAAACACCATATATTTT. This chain joins TRBV28 and TRBJ1-3; D perhaps matches TRBD1 (5 bases). The CDR3 has 16 amino acids. V lost 4 bases and J 0 bases, leaving 13 bases between the germline ends. Germline V CDR1 and CDR2: MDHEN, SYDVKM.

The V gene is TRBV19, the J gene TRBJ1-5; no definite D call. Germline-derived CDR1 and CDR2 are LNHDA and SQIVND (reference sequence). V dropped 6 bases and J dropped 4 bases, with 10 bases sitting between them. There are 13 residues in the CDR3. For the CDR3, the DNA is TGTGCCAGTAGACAGTCCCTAAATCAGCCCCAGCATTTT. Protein sequence: CASRQSLNQPQHF. Together with reference TRBV19 and TRBJ1-5, the CDR3 gives the full variable domain: DGGITQSPKYLFRKEGQNVTLSCEQNLNHDAMYWYRQDPGQGLRLIYYSQIVNDFQKGDIAEGYSVSREKKESFPLTVTSAQKNPTAFYLCASRQSLNQPQHFGDGTRLSIL.

V is TRBV5-4 and J is TRBJ2-7; TRBD2 aligns across 7 bases. V was clipped by 4 bases and J by 5 bases; unmatched bases: 6. Germline values: CDR1 SGHNT, CDR2 YYREEE (reference sequence). This CDR3 contains 13 residues. Here the CDR3 DNA reads TGTGCCAGCAGCCGGAAAACTAGCGACGAGCAGTACTTC. This sequence encodes CASSRKTSDEQYF.

The chain employs TRBV11-2 and TRBJ2-7, with TRBD1 identical over 7 bases. Germline V gives CDR1 SGHAT, CDR2 FQNNGV. The CDR3 runs 14 residues. V shed 6 bases, J shed 3 bases, and the junction held 8 bases outside the gene matches. CDR3 residues: CASSYPGQIYEQYF. CDR3 coding DNA: TGTGCCAGCAGTTACCCGGGACAGATCTACGAGCAGTACTTC.

As to this clone: At one boundary the junction diverges from the germline segment, which might be a read error. The CDR3 nucleotides read TGTGCCAGCAGCTCTGGCAGGGAAGACCACTTC. Its translation is CASSSGREDHF. The V call is TRBV5-4, the J call TRBJ2-5; D may be TRBD1 (5 bases). The CDR3 is 11 residues long. CDR1 SGHNT and CDR2 YYREEE come from the germline V gene (reference sequence).